Listed below are T cell receptor beta chains from one sample, sequenced in a study of blood T cells in healthy people across ages. MiXCR, run by TCRdb on the 5' RACE reads, gives a single entry per CDR3 protein. This sample has 1.5 million or so distinct CDR3 sequences, with roughly 40% found just once. The sequencing input was blood. These receptors were taken from a woman between 18 and 29 years old in good health. The CDR3 runs from the conserved cysteine through the conserved F or W. Each record gives: J gene, V gene, CDR3 protein.

TRBJ2-1 TRBV10-2 CASSAGGTAYNEQFF
TRBJ1-4 TRBV6-6 CASRGEWQGNEKLFF
TRBJ1-2 TRBV29-1 CSVEDPSRVYGYTF
TRBJ1-1 TRBV12-3/TRBV12-4 CASQYSTGENTEAFF
TRBJ2-5 TRBV20-1 CSALDRGTETQYF
TRBJ2-6 TRBV27 CASSLAGLGSGANVLTF
TRBJ2-1 TRBV7-9 CASSLTGGLEVKQFF
TRBJ2-3 TRBV14 CASSRTAGGVLDTQYF
TRBJ2-1 TRBV5-6 CASSLSGEQVF
TRBJ1-5 TRBV2 CASNELHNQPQHF
TRBJ2-1 TRBV6-6 CASTPPGQADNEQFF
TRBJ2-7 TRBV3-1 CASSQVGLKSSYEQYF
TRBJ1-2 TRBV4-1 CASSQQTGTPRGYTF
TRBJ2-3 TRBV29-1 CSVRRRWSPDTQYF
TRBJ2-3 TRBV10-2 CASSRNQVRSTDTQYF
TRBJ2-5 TRBV20-1 CSARVEGRGQETQYF
TRBJ2-5 TRBV7-7 CASSLVRGETQYF
TRBJ2-7 TRBV6-5 CASRAPGGYEQYF
TRBJ2-7 TRBV6-6 CASSYVAGDSYEQYF
TRBJ2-6 TRBV15 CATSRDHSGANVLTF
TRBJ1-2 TRBV9 CASSGRASNYGYTF
TRBJ2-5 TRBV12-3/TRBV12-4 CASSVGLVDEQYF
TRBJ2-7 TRBV4-1 CASSQENPGKSYNEQYF
TRBJ2-3 TRBV28 CASSWTAPDTQYF
TRBJ2-3 TRBV7-9 CASSPGGFSTDTQYF
TRBJ1-5 TRBV12-3/TRBV12-4 CASSHPWQGRNQPQHF
TRBJ2-5 TRBV11-3 CASSLASAYNEQYF
TRBJ2-3 TRBV6-2/TRBV6-3 CASSYSGVDTQYF
TRBJ2-3 TRBV4-2 CASSFFTSGGTDTQYF
TRBJ1-2 TRBV27 CASGPPGLGYTF
TRBJ1-2 TRBV9 CASRAPSYGYTF
TRBJ1-4 TRBV20-1 CSARRTSNEKLFF
TRBJ2-6 TRBV20-1 CSARDRGHSSGANVLTF
TRBJ2-2 TRBV6-1 CASSERGGGNTGELFF
TRBJ2-3 TRBV5-6 CASSADGSTDTQYF
TRBJ2-5 TRBV7-6 CASSLVEAGERETQYF
TRBJ2-4 TRBV12-3/TRBV12-4 CASSLGGGFIGQYF
TRBJ2-7 TRBV10-3 CATSPGGGYEQYF
TRBJ2-5 TRBV11-2 CASSLGASGGQETQYF
TRBJ2-5 TRBV6-6 CASSYTSAGETQYF
TRBJ2-1 TRBV20-1 CSARPPPGTRGNEQFF
TRBJ2-5 TRBV25-1 CASSEWGTGGMETQYF
TRBJ2-1 TRBV12-3/TRBV12-4 CASTWTGVDEQFF
TRBJ2-1 TRBV14 CASSPRSIWTSGGGNEQFF
TRBJ2-1 TRBV6-5 CASSYSSGDSVNEQFF
TRBJ2-3 TRBV4-2 CASSQGGSVRDTQYF
TRBJ1-4 TRBV4-1 CASSVGTGLEKLFF
TRBJ1-4 TRBV10-3 CAISESTVPSEKLFF
TRBJ1-2 TRBV12-3/TRBV12-4 CASSFRQTNYGYTF
TRBJ2-3 TRBV29-1 CSAGGSGTDTQYF
NA TRBV20-1 CSAIVAGPSYEQYF
TRBJ1-2 TRBV29-1 CSVRRDSLYGYTF
TRBJ2-3 TRBV7-2 CASSLRPGTSGDTDTQYF
TRBJ2-1 TRBV19 CASSQGQSHEQFF
TRBJ2-5 TRBV3-1 CASSQDRLAGSQEAQYF
TRBJ2-1 TRBV6-5 CASSSPDVGSSYNEQFF
NA TRBV3-1 CASSQEGREPYNEQYF
TRBJ1-5 TRBV20-1 CSARAGGLEQPQHF
TRBJ1-1 TRBV27 CASRPTWQGKRGTEAFF